This T cell receptor (beta chain) appears in the sequencing data of a study of CD8+CD57+ T cells in acquired aplastic anemia. Notes on the study in general: Patients and controls shared 25 to 30 CD8+ CDR3 sequences, highly expressed in patients.

With V trimmed by 5 bases and J by 5 bases, 8 bases remained unmatched. The germline V gene has CDR1 SGHNT and CDR2 YENEEA. This CDR3 has 14 amino acids. Profiling that covered TCR beta VDJ and CDR3 relied on genomic DNA as its template. TCRdb reprocessed the reads with MiXCR, giving one entry per CDR3 protein. The sample has about 190,000 distinct CDR3 sequences, 50% to 55% seen once. As to this clonotype: Antigen specificity is unknown.

J is TRBJ1-2 and V is TRBV11-3; 7 bases match TRBD1. This TCR was recovered from a human donor in good health, serving as a control. Material for sequencing was sorted CD4+, CD8+, or CD8+CD57+ T cells (not recorded which) from PBMCs. The CDR3 is CASSPTGAGYGYTF. CDR3 sequence (DNA): TGTGCCAGCAGCCCTACAGGGGCAGGGTATGGCTACACCTTC.